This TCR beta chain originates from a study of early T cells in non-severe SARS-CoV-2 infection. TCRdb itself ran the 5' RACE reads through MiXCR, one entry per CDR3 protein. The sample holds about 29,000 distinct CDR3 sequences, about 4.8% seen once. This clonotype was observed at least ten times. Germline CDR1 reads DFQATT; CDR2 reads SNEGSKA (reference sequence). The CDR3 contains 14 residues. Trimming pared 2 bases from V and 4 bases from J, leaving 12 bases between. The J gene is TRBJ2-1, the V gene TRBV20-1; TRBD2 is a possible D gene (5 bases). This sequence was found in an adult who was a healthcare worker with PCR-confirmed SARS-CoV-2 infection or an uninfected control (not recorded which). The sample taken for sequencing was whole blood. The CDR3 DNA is TGCAGTGCTAGAAAGGTAGCGAAATACAATGAGCAGTTCTTC. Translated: CSARKVAKYNEQFF.